The T cell receptor beta chain under discussion was sequenced for a study of T cells in localized non-small cell lung cancer. The CDR3 covers 16 residues. Germline loops: CDR1 KGHSH, CDR2 LQKENI. V lost 3 bases to trimming and J lost 4 bases; unmatched junction nucleotides: 8. This clone showed up just a few times. Its target is not known. The table came from immunoSEQ multiplex PCR; TCRdb's copy has only in-frame clones and leaves some out. The profile covers roughly 64,000 clones, with roughly 79% appearing a single time and roughly 4.5% taken by the ten largest. Study outcomes and limitations: Higher blood T cell density tracked longer overall survival. Adjacent lung tissue had a median around 50 of the top 100 clones found in the tumor. Because only a single region of the tumor was sequenced, heterogeneity remains possible.

Sequences were derived from PBMCs, sampled before any cancer treatment. This clonotype originated in a man between 40 and 75 years old with stage II lung adenocarcinoma. The V gene is TRBV18, the J gene TRBJ1-3; 8 positions agree with TRBD1. CDR3 DNA sequence: TGTGCCAGCTCACCTCTTTCTGGGACAGGAGGAAACACCATATATTTT. Translating it yields CASSPLSGTGGNTIYF.